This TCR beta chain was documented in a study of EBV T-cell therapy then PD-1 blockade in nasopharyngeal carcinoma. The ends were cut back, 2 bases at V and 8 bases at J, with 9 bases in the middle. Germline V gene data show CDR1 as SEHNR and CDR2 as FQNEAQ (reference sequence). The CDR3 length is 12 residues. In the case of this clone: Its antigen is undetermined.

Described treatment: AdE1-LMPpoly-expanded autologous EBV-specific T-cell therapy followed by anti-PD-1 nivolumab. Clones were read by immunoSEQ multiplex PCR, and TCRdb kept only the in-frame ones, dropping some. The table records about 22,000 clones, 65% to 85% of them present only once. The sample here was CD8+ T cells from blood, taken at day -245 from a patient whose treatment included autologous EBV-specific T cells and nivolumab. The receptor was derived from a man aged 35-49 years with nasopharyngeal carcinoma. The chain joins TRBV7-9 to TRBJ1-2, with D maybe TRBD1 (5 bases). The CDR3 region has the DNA TGTGCCAGCAGCTTATTGAGGGACGGCTACACCTTC. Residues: CASSLLRDGYTF.